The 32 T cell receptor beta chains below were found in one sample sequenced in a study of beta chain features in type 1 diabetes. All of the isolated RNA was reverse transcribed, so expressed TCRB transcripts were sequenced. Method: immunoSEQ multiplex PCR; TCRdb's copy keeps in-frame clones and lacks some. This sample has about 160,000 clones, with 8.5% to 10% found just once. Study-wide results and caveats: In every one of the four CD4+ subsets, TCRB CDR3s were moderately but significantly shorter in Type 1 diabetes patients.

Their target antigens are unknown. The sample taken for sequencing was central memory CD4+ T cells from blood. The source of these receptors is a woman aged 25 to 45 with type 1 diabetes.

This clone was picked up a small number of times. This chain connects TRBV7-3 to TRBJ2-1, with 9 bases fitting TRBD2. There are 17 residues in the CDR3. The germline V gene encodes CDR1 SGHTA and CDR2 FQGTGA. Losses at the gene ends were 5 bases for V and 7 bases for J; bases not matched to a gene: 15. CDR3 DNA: TGTGCCAGCAGCAATTCCGCGAAAGCGGGAGGAGGGAATGAGCAGTTCTTC. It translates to CASSNSAKAGGGNEQFF.

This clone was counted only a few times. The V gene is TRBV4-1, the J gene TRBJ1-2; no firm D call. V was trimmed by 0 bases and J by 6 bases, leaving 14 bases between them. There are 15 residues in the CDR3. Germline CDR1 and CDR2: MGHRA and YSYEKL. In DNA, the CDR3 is TGCGCCAGCAGCCAAGAAAGGAGGGCAGGCCATGGCTACACCTTC. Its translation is CASSQERRAGHGYTF.

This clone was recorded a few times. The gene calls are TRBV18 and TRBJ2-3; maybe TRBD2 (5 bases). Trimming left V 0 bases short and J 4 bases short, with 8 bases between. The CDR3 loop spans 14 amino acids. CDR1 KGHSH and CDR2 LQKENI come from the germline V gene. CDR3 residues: CASSPPSSPDTQYF. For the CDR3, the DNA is TGTGCCAGCTCACCACCCTCTAGCCCAGATACGCAGTATTTT.

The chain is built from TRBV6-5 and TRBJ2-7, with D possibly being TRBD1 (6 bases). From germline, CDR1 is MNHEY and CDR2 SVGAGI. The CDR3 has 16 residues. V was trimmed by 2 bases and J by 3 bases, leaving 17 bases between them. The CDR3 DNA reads TGTGCCAGCAGTTACGCCAGGGGTTCCGGTCGCTACGAGCAGTACTTC. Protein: CASSYARGSGRYEQYF.

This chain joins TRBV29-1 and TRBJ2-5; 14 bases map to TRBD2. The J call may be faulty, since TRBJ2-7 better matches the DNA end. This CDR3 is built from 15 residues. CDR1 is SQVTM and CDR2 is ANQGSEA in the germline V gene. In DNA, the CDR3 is TGCAGCGTAGAGGGACTAGCGGGAGCCCTATCCGAGCAGTACTTC. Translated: CSVEGLAGALSEQYF.

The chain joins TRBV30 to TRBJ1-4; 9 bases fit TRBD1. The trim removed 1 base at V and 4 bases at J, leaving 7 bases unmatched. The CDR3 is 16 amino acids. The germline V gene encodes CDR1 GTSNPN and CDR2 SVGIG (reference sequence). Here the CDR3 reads CAWSASRTGVNEKLFF. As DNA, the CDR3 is TGTGCCTGGAGTGCATCCCGGACAGGGGTTAATGAAAAACTGTTTTTT.

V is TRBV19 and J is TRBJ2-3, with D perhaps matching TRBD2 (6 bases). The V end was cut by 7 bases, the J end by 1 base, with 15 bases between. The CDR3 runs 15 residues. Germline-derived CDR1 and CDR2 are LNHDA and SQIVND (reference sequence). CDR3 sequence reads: CASNSWASGTDTQYF. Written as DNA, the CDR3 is TGTGCCAGTAACTCATGGGCTAGCGGCACAGATACGCAGTATTTT.

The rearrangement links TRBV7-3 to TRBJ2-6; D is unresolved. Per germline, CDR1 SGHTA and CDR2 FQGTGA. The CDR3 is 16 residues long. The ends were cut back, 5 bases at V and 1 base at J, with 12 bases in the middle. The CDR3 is CASSPRVPSGANVLTF. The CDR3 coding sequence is TGTGCCAGCAGCCCCCGGGTCCCTTCTGGGGCCAACGTCCTGACTTTC.

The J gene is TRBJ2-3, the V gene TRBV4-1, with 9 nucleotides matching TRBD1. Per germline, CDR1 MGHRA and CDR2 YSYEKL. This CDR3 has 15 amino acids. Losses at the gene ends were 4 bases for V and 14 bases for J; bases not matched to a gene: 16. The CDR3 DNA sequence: TGCGCCAGCAGCCTCCCGGACAGGGGTGGCTTAGGACTGTATTTT. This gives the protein CASSLPDRGGLGLYF.

The CDR3: CASSEYASGRSDTQYF. The DNA for the CDR3 is TGTGCCAGCAGTGAATACGCTAGCGGGAGATCAGATACGCAGTATTTT. The V call is TRBV25-1, the J call TRBJ2-3, with 10 positions matching TRBD2. This CDR3 is 16 amino acids long. V was clipped by 0 bases and J by 4 bases; unmatched bases: 4. In germline, CDR1 is MGHDK, CDR2 SYGVNS.

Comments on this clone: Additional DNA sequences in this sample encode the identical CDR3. This chain's CDR3 is CASSLAGADTQYF. CDR3 nucleotide sequence: TGTGCCAGCAGCTTAGCAGGGGCAGATACGCAGTATTTT. The gene calls are TRBV7-8 and TRBJ2-3, with a possible D match to TRBD1 (5 bases). Trimming removed 0 bases at V and 4 bases at J, with 5 bases between. The CDR3 runs to 13 residues. The germline V gene encodes CDR1 SGHVS and CDR2 FQNEAQ.

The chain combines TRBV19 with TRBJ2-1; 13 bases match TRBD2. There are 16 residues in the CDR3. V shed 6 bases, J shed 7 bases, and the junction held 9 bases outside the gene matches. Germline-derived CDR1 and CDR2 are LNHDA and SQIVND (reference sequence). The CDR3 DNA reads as TGTGCCAGTAGGCTGGGGACTAGCGGGATTATGAATGAGCAGTTCTTC. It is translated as CASRLGTSGIMNEQFF.

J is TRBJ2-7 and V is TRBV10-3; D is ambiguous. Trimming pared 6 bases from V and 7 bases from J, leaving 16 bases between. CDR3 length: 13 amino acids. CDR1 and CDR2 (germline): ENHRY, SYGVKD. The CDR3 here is CAIRKDDSGEQYF. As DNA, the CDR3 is TGTGCCATCAGAAAAGACGACTCCGGGGAGCAGTACTTC.

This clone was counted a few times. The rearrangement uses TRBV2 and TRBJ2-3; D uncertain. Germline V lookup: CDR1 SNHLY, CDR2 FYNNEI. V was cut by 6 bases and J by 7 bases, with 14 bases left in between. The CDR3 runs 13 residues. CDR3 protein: CASSLRSSNTQYF. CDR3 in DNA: TGTGCCAGCAGCTTACGCAGTTCAAATACGCAGTATTTT. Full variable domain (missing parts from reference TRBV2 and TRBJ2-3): EPEVTQTPSHQVTQMGQEVILRCVPISNHLYFYWYRQILGQKVEFLVSFYNNEISEKSEIFDDQFSVERPDGSNFTLKIRSTKLEDSAMYFCASSLRSSNTQYFGPGTRLTVL.

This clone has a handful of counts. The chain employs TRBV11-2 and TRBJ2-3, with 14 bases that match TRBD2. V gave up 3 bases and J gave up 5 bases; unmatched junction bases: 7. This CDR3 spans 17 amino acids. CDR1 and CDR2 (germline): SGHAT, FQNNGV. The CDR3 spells CASSLTSGRAWGDTQYF. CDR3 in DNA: TGTGCCAGCAGCTTGACTAGCGGGAGGGCCTGGGGAGATACGCAGTATTTT.

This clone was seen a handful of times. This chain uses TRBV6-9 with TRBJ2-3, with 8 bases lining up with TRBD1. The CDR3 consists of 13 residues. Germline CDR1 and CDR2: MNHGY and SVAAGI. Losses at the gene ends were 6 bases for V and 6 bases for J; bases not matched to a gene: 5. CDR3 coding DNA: TGTGCCAGCAGCCCTTACAGGGGGGATACGCAGTATTTT. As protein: CASSPYRGDTQYF.

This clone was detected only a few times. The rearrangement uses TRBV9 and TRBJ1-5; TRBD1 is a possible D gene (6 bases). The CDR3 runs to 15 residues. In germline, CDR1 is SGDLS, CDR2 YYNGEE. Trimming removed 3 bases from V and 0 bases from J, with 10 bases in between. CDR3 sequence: CASSATGNSNQPQHF. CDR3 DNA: TGTGCCAGCAGCGCCACAGGGAATAGCAATCAGCCCCAGCATTTT.

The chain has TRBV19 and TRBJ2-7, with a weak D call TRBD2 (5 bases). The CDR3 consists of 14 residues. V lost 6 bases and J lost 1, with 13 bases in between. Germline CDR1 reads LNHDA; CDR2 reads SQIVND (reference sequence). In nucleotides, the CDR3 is TGTGCCAGTAGACCAGACGGGGATTCCTACGAGCAGTACTTC. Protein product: CASRPDGDSYEQYF.

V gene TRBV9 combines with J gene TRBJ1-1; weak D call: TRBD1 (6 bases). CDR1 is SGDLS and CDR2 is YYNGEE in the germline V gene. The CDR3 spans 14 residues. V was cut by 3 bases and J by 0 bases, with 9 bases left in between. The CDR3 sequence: CASSADRMNTEAFF. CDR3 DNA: TGTGCCAGCAGCGCTGACAGGATGAACACTGAAGCTTTCTTT.

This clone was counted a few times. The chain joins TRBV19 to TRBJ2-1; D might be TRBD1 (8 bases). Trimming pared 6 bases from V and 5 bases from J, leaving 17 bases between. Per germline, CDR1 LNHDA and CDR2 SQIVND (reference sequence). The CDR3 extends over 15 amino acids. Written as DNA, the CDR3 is TGTGCCAGTAGGAACAGGGGGGGACACAACAATGAGCAGTTCTTC. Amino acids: CASRNRGGHNNEQFF.

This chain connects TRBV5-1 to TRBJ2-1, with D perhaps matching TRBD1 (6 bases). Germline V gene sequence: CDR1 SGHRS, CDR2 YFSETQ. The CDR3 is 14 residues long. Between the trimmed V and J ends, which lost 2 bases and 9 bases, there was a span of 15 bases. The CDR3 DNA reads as TGCGCCAGCAGCTTACAGGGTAGGATGGGTGAGCAGTTCTTC. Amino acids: CASSLQGRMGEQFF. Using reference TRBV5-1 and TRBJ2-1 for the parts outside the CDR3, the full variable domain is KAGVTQTPRYLIKTRGQQVTLSCSPISGHRSVSWYQQTPGQGLQFLFEYFSETQRNKGNFPGRFSGRQFSNSRSEMNVSTLELGDSALYLCASSLQGRMGEQFFGPGTRLTVL.

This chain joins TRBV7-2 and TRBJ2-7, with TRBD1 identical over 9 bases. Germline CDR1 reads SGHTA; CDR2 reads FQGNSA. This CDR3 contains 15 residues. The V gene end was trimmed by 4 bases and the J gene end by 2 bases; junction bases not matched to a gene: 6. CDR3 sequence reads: CASSYPGQGTYEQYF. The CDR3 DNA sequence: TGTGCCAGCAGCTACCCGGGACAGGGCACCTACGAGCAGTACTTC.

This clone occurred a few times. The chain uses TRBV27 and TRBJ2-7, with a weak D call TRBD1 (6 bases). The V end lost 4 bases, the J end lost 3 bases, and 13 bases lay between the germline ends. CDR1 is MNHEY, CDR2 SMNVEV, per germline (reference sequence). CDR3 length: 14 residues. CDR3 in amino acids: CASSYRDNNYEQYF. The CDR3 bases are TGTGCCAGCAGTTACCGGGACAACAACTACGAGCAGTACTTC.

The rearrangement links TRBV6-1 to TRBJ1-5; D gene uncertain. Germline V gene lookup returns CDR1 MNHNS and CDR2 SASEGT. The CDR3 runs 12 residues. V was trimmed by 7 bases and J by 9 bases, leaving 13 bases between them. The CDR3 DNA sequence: TGTGCCAGCACCTTACAGCCGGCGCCCCAGCATTTT. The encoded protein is CASTLQPAPQHF.

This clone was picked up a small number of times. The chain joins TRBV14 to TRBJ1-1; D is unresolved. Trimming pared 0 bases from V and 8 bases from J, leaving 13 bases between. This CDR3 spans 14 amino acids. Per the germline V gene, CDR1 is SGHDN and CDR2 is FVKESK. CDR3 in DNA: TGTGCCAGCAGCCAAGATCTTCTCCGCCGGGAAGCTTTCTTT. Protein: CASSQDLLRREAFF.

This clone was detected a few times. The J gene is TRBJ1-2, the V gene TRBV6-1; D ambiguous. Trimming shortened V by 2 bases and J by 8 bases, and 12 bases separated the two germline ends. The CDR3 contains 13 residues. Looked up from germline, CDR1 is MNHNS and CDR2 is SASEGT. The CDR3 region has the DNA TGTGCCAGCAGTGAAACCCCTCCCGGGGGCTACACCTTC. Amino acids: CASSETPPGGYTF.

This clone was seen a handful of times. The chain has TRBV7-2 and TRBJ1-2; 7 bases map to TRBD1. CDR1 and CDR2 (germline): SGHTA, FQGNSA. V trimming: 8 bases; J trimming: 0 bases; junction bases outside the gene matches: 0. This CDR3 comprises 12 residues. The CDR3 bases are TGTGCCAGCGGGACAGCTAACTATGGCTACACCTTC. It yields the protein CASGTANYGYTF.

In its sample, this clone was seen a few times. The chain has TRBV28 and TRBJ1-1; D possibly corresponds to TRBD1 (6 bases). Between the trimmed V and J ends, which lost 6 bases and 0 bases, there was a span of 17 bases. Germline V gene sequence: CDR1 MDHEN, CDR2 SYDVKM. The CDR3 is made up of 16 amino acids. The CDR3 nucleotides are TGTGCCAGCAGGCAGGGTCGATGGGACATGAACACTGAAGCTTTCTTT. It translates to CASRQGRWDMNTEAFF.

The CDR3 nucleotides read TGTGCCAGCAGGACCAGGGTGGACACTGAAGCTTTCTTT. Protein product: CASRTRVDTEAFF. The rearrangement links TRBV7-2 to TRBJ1-1; a possible D gene is TRBD1 (5 bases). CDR1 is SGHTA and CDR2 is FQGNSA in the germline V gene. V shed 6 bases and J shed 3 bases, with 11 bases lying between them. This CDR3 comprises 13 residues.

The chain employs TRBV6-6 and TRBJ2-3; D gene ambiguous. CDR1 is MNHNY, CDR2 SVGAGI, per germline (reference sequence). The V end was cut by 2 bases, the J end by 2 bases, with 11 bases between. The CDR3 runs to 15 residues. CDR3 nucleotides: TGTGCCAGCAGTTACGGAGTTGACTCCACAGATACGCAGTATTTT. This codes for CASSYGVDSTDTQYF.

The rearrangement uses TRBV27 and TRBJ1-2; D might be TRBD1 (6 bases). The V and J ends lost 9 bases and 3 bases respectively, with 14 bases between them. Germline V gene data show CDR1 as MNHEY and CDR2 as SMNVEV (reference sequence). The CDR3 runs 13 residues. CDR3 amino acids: CARPTDRHYGYTF. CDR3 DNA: TGTGCCAGACCAACTGACAGGCACTATGGCTACACCTTC.

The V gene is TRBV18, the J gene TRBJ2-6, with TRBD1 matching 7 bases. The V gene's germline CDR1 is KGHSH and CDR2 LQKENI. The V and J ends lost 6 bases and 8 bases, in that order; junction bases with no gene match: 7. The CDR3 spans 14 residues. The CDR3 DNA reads TGTGCCAGCTCCCCGGGACAGTCTTCCAACGTCCTGACTTTC. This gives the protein CASSPGQSSNVLTF.